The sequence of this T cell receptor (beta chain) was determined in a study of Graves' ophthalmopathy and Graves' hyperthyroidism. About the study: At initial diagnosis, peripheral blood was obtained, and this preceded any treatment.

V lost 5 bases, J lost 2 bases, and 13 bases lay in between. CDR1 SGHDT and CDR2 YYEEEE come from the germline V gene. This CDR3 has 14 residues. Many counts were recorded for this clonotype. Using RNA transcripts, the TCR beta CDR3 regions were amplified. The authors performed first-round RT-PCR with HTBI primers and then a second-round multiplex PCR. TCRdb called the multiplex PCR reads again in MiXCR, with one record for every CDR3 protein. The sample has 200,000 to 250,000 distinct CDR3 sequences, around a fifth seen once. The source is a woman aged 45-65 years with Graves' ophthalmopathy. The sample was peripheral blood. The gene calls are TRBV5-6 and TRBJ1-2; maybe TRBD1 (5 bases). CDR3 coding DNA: TGTGCCAGCAGTCGCGGGACGGTAAACTATGGCTACACCTTC. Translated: CASSRGTVNYGYTF.